The 29 T cell receptor beta chains reported below all come from one sample, sequenced in a study of cytomegalovirus exposure and HLA in healthy donors. The assay was immunoSEQ multiplex PCR, and TCRdb's table has in-frame clones only and misses some. This sample yields hundreds of thousands of clones, of which 86% are seen a single time; roughly 0.75% belongs to the top ten. The sequencing sample was made of PBMCs. These receptors originate from a young woman in good health and CMV-seronegative.

The chain couples TRBV2 to TRBJ2-3; 13 nucleotides match TRBD2. The CDR3 spans 16 residues. Germline V gene lookup returns CDR1 SNHLY and CDR2 FYNNEI. V lost 4 bases to trimming and J lost 1 base; unmatched junction nucleotides: 2. CDR3 coding DNA: TGTGCCAGCAGTGGGACTAGCGGGGGTGGCACAGATACGCAGTATTTT. Its translation is CASSGTSGGGTDTQYF.

For this clone: Other DNA variants within this sample encode the same CDR3. This chain joins TRBV27 and TRBJ2-2, with TRBD2 matching 7 bases. Trimming removed 6 bases from V and 6 bases from J; junction bases left unmatched: 4. The CDR3 runs 13 residues. From germline, CDR1 is MNHEY and CDR2 SMNVEV (reference sequence). The CDR3 sequence: CASRLARAGELFF. In DNA form, the CDR3 reads TGTGCCAGCAGACTAGCGCGCGCCGGGGAGCTGTTTTTT.

The chain carries TRBV2 and TRBJ2-2, with TRBD2 matching over 11 bases. The length of the CDR3 is 15 residues. Germline-derived CDR1 and CDR2 are SNHLY and FYNNEI. V was pared by 6 bases and J by 7 bases, with 7 bases of the junction left unmatched. CDR3 nucleotide sequence: TGTGCCAGCAGGGGTAGCGGGGGGGCCGTCGGGGAGCTGTTTTTT. It is translated as CASRGSGGAVGELFF.

The chain uses TRBV19 and TRBJ2-7; D remains ambiguous. The V end lost 2 bases, the J end lost 0 bases, and 11 bases lay between the germline ends. The CDR3 runs 15 residues. Per the germline V gene, CDR1 is LNHDA and CDR2 is SQIVND (reference sequence). CDR3 amino acids: CASSIRTVSSYEQYF. CDR3 DNA sequence: TGTGCCAGTAGTATAAGAACGGTGAGCTCCTACGAGCAGTACTTC.

J is TRBJ2-1 and V is TRBV27; 9 positions match TRBD2. With V trimmed by 6 bases and J by 9 bases, 9 bases remained unmatched. This CDR3 is built from 14 residues. Germline CDR1 and CDR2: MNHEY and SMNVEV (reference sequence). The CDR3: CASRLFSGSVEQFF. The CDR3 nucleotides are TGTGCCAGCAGACTATTTAGCGGGAGCGTTGAGCAGTTCTTC.

V usage is TRBV20-1 and J usage is TRBJ2-5, with unresolved D. Trimming took off 7 bases at V and 5 bases at J, with 11 bases between the two ends. The CDR3 spans 11 residues. Per the germline V gene, CDR1 is DFQATT and CDR2 is SNEGSKA (reference sequence). CDR3 coding DNA: TGCAGTGTAATCAGATCGGAGACCCAGTACTTC. This sequence encodes CSVIRSETQYF.

This clone came up once. The chain recombines TRBV2 with TRBJ1-2, with a weak D call TRBD1 (6 bases). V gave up 10 bases and J gave up 8 bases, with 14 bases separating them. Germline V gene lookup returns CDR1 SNHLY and CDR2 FYNNEI. This CDR3 has 11 amino acids. The CDR3 DNA is TGTGCCACCACGGGGGGGGGCGGCTACACCTTC. It translates to CATTGGGGYTF.

V gene TRBV28 combines with J gene TRBJ1-5; 11 nucleotides line up with TRBD1. The germline CDR1 and CDR2 sequences are MDHEN and SYDVKM. The CDR3 covers 17 residues. V was clipped by 2 bases and J by 4 bases; unmatched bases: 7. CDR3 protein: CASSLRPDRGPNQPQHF. Written as DNA, the CDR3 is TGTGCCAGCAGTTTACGCCCGGACAGGGGGCCAAATCAGCCCCAGCATTTT.

The chain joins TRBV19 to TRBJ1-2; D perhaps matches TRBD1 (6 bases). This CDR3 is 13 amino acids long. Trimming left V 4 bases short and J 5 bases short, with 11 bases between. Germline CDR1 LNHDA, CDR2 SQIVND (reference sequence). CDR3 sequence reads: CASSKGTFYGYTF. CDR3 DNA: TGTGCCAGTAGTAAAGGGACATTTTATGGCTACACCTTC.

V gene TRBV27 combines with J gene TRBJ1-2; D may be TRBD1 (6 bases). Between the trimmed V and J ends, which lost 2 bases and 8 bases, there was a span of 12 bases. CDR1 and CDR2 (germline): MNHEY, SMNVEV (reference sequence). CDR3 length: 13 residues. CDR3 protein: CASSLAGVGGYTF. The CDR3 coding sequence is TGTGCCAGCAGTTTAGCAGGGGTTGGGGGCTACACCTTC.

J is TRBJ2-7 and V is TRBV27, with D possibly TRBD1 on 7 matching bases. V lost 5 bases, J lost 4 bases, and 15 bases lay in between. Germline loops: CDR1 MNHEY, CDR2 SMNVEV (reference sequence). CDR3 length equals 14 residues. This CDR3 reads CASSLAGQLYEQYF. The CDR3, as DNA: TGTGCCAGCAGTCTCGCGGGACAGCTATACGAGCAGTACTTC.

J is TRBJ1-6 and V is TRBV5-5, with D hard to call. The CDR3 extends over 15 amino acids. V was cut by 4 bases and J by 10 bases, with 18 bases left in between. Per the germline V gene, CDR1 is SGHKS and CDR2 is YYEKEE (reference sequence). The CDR3 here is CASSAFEGLKSPLHF. Written as DNA, the CDR3 is TGTGCCAGCAGCGCCTTCGAGGGCCTGAAATCACCCCTCCACTTT. Supplemented by reference TRBV5-5 and TRBJ1-6, the full variable domain reads DAGVTQSPTHLIKTRGQQVTLRCSPISGHKSVSWYQQVLGQGPQFIFQYYEKEERGRGNFPDRFSARQFPNYSSELNVNALLLGDSALYLCASSAFEGLKSPLHFGNGTRLTVT.

With respect to this clone: The identical CDR3 is also encoded by other nucleotide sequences in the sample. The J gene is TRBJ2-7, the V gene TRBV11-2; the D gene is possibly TRBD2 (6 bases). CDR1 SGHAT and CDR2 FQNNGV come from the germline V gene. V was clipped by 1 base and J by 4 bases, with 11 bases between them. The CDR3 loop spans 14 amino acids. The CDR3 nucleotides are TGTGCCAGCAGCTTAGGACCTGGGGGGTACGAGCAGTACTTC. Protein product: CASSLGPGGYEQYF.

This chain connects TRBV2 to TRBJ2-1; 7 bases agree with TRBD2. The V segment lost 3 bases and the J segment 11 bases; nucleotides outside the gene matches: 13. This CDR3 contains 15 residues. Germline loops: CDR1 SNHLY, CDR2 FYNNEI. The CDR3 loop is CASSDGTRGVGKQFF. The DNA for the CDR3 is TGTGCCAGCAGTGACGGGACCCGGGGGGTGGGAAAGCAGTTCTTC.

The rearrangement links TRBV11-2 to TRBJ2-2; D perhaps matches TRBD2 (5 bases). The CDR3 has 17 amino acids. Germline assignment: CDR1 SGHAT and CDR2 FQNNGV. With 7 bases removed from V and 8 bases from J, the gap between germline ends came to 26 bases. CDR3 DNA sequence: TGTGCCAGCACCAACTTTCGAGGGAGAAGGACCGAAGGGGAGCTGTTTTTT. It specifies CASTNFRGRRTEGELFF.

V and J are TRBV5-4 and TRBJ2-2, with D possibly matching TRBD1 (5 bases). The CDR3 totals 15 residues. Trimming removed 2 bases from V and 4 bases from J, with 12 bases in between. Looked up from germline, CDR1 is SGHNT and CDR2 is YYREEE (reference sequence). The CDR3 DNA reads TGTGCCAGCAGCTTACTGGGGCCCGGCACCGGGGAGCTGTTTTTT. It specifies CASSLLGPGTGELFF.

V gene TRBV29-1 combines with J gene TRBJ1-3; 7 bases align to TRBD1. The CDR3 length is 13 residues. Germline V lookup: CDR1 SQVTM, CDR2 ANQGSEA. With V trimmed by 4 bases and J by 3 bases, 3 bases remained unmatched. The CDR3 sequence is CSVATGFGNTIYF. The CDR3 bases are TGCAGCGTTGCGACAGGGTTTGGAAACACCATATATTTT. Variable domain in full (rest from reference TRBV29-1 and TRBJ1-3): SAVISQKPSRDICQRGTSLTIQCQVDSQVTMMFWYRQQPGQSLTLIATANQGSEATYESGFVIDKFPISRPNLTFSTLTVSNMSPEDSSIYLCSVATGFGNTIYFGEGSWLTVV.

This chain links TRBV2 with TRBJ2-1, with 13 bases that match TRBD2. J was trimmed by 0 bases and V by 6 bases; bases with no gene match: 8. The germline CDR1 and CDR2 sequences are SNHLY and FYNNEI. The CDR3 covers 18 residues. The CDR3, as DNA: TGTGCCAGCAGCCTACTAGCGGGAGGGCCGAGCTCCTACAATGAGCAGTTCTTC. Translated, it gives CASSLLAGGPSSYNEQFF.

The rearrangement uses TRBV10-2 and TRBJ2-1; TRBD2 is a possible D gene (5 bases). Deletions cut 7 bases from V and 4 bases from J, with 17 bases between. The CDR3 runs 15 residues. In germline, CDR1 is WSHSY, CDR2 SAAADI. In DNA, the CDR3 is TGCGCCAGCAAAGATGATCAAACGGGATACAATGAGCAGTTCTTC. Protein sequence: CASKDDQTGYNEQFF.

This sequence joins TRBV5-1 and TRBJ2-7, with 7 bases that match TRBD2. The V and J ends lost 3 bases and 5 bases, in that order; junction bases with no gene match: 8. Germline CDR1 and CDR2: SGHRS and YFSETQ. The CDR3 covers 14 residues. The CDR3 protein is CASSSTGGSHEQYF. As DNA, the CDR3 is TGCGCCAGCAGCTCAACGGGCGGGAGCCACGAGCAGTACTTC.

Only one count was recorded for this clone. The rearrangement links TRBV7-9 to TRBJ2-1; 7 bases are shared with TRBD1. The V and J ends lost 5 bases and 6 bases, in that order; junction bases with no gene match: 4. The CDR3 consists of 13 residues. Germline lookup yields CDR1 SEHNR and CDR2 FQNEAQ (reference sequence). CDR3 DNA sequence: TGTGCCAGCAGCACGGGACAGATCAATGAGCAGTTCTTC. This gives the protein CASSTGQINEQFF.

V and J are TRBV5-1 and TRBJ1-1; 12 bases fit TRBD1. V lost 3 bases and J lost 6; bases outside the gene matches: 9. CDR3 size: 16 residues. CDR1 is SGHRS, CDR2 YFSETQ, per germline. CDR3 nucleotide sequence: TGCGCCAGCAGCTGGCAAGGGACAGGGGGCAACTCTGAAGCTTTCTTT. Translation: CASSWQGTGGNSEAFF. Based on the CDR3 plus reference TRBV5-1 and TRBJ1-1, the full variable domain is KAGVTQTPRYLIKTRGQQVTLSCSPISGHRSVSWYQQTPGQGLQFLFEYFSETQRNKGNFPGRFSGRQFSNSRSEMNVSTLELGDSALYLCASSWQGTGGNSEAFFGQGTRLTVV.

This chain links TRBV28 with TRBJ2-2; 13 nucleotides match TRBD2. The CDR3 totals 21 residues. CDR1 and CDR2 from the germline V gene are MDHEN and SYDVKM. J lost 2 bases, V lost 5 bases, and 17 bases had no gene match. The CDR3: CASSKVPAGTSGAINTGELFF. The CDR3 DNA reads as TGTGCCAGCAGTAAAGTCCCCGCCGGGACTAGCGGGGCGATAAACACCGGGGAGCTGTTTTTT.

This chain connects TRBV15 to TRBJ2-1, with D possibly TRBD1 on 5 matching bases. Trimming took off 0 bases at V and 12 bases at J, with 6 bases between the two ends. This CDR3 is built from 11 residues. The germline V gene has CDR1 LNHNV and CDR2 YYDKDF (reference sequence). The CDR3 DNA sequence: TGTGCCACCAGCAGAGATCAGGGGCAGTTCTTC. It encodes CATSRDQGQFF.

This chain joins TRBV9 and TRBJ1-4; tentatively, D is TRBD1 (5 bases). Germline lookup yields CDR1 SGDLS and CDR2 YYNGEE. Deletions cut 0 bases from V and 5 bases from J, with 8 bases between. The CDR3 is 14 residues long. CDR3 region: CASSVESGNEKLFF. DNA of the CDR3: TGTGCCAGCAGCGTAGAATCAGGGAATGAAAAACTGTTTTTT.

The chain uses TRBV20-1 and TRBJ1-2; D uncertain. The germline CDR1 and CDR2 sequences are DFQATT and SNEGSKA (reference sequence). V lost 4 bases, J lost 8 bases, and 11 bases lay in between. The length of the CDR3 is 11 residues. CDR3 residues: CSANNPRGYTF. CDR3 DNA: TGCAGTGCTAATAACCCCCGGGGCTACACCTTC.

The J gene is TRBJ2-4, the V gene TRBV2; no definite D call. The germline V and J ends were trimmed by 1 base and 6 bases, with 4 bases remaining between them. The CDR3 is made up of 12 amino acids. Looked up from germline, CDR1 is SNHLY and CDR2 is FYNNEI. CDR3 coding DNA: TGTGCCAGCAGTGAAGGGCCAAACATTCAGTACTTC. Protein: CASSEGPNIQYF.

The chain links TRBV7-2 to TRBJ2-3; possibly TRBD2 for D (6 bases). The V end was cut by 1 base, the J end by 1 base, with 9 bases between. Germline loops: CDR1 SGHTA, CDR2 FQGNSA. This CDR3 is 15 amino acids long. The CDR3 nucleotides read TGTGCCAGCAGCTTAGGCGGGATACGCACAGATACGCAGTATTTT. Protein product: CASSLGGIRTDTQYF.

For the CDR3, the DNA is TGTGCCAGCAGTGGCGGGGGGGGCCTGGAGCCCCAGCATTTT. It yields the protein CASSGGGGLEPQHF. This sequence joins TRBV6-1 and TRBJ1-5, with D possibly being TRBD1 (6 bases). Looked up from germline, CDR1 is MNHNS and CDR2 is SASEGT. This CDR3 spans 14 amino acids. V gave up 4 bases and J gave up 8 bases, with 15 bases separating them.